This section outlines one TCR beta chain sequence together with its context. Its antigen target is currently unknown. No base qualities exist here, and no much larger clone lies one base off it. The germline V gene gives CDR1 as SNHLY and CDR2 as FYNNEI. From the cysteine through the phenylalanine, the CDR3 covers 11 amino acids. Just CDR3 DNA is preserved here, 33 bases in frame from base 1. This sample is part of a study of metastatic and nonmetastatic thyroid tumors (dated by TCRdb to the early 2020s). About the study as a whole: The researchers compared repertoires between peripheral blood samples and tumor or nodule tissue samples from patients with malignant or benign thyroid disease. General conclusions and limits of the study: In both blood and tumor samples, TCR beta diversity was reported to be significantly higher in malignant tumors than in benign nodules.

The protocol used for the library was PCR. Sequencing instrument: Illumina HiSeq 4000. The TCR beta-chain CDR3 region of each patient was profiled by high-throughput sequencing. The paper's processing steps were these. CDR3 differences across clinicopathological groups were used to build a classifier for discriminating distant-metastatic papillary thyroid cancer patients. The Shannon index was used to assess repertoire diversity, and the Morisita-Horn index was used to assess tumor-blood repertoire similarity. TCRdb reprocessed the public reads (quality trimming at Q25 with fastp, clone calling with MiXCR) and kept in-frame beta chains. The authors' filters were not applied to this entry. This sample holds some 35,000 clones; about 26% were observed only once. Approximately 10% of the sample rests with the top ten. No patient had received any treatment before thyroid surgery. Using T-cell receptor beta sequencing, the study looked back at clinical samples from patients collected from the early 2010s to the late 2010s.

This clonotype originated in a male donor with papillary thyroid cancer or a benign thyroid nodule (not recorded which). Some clones in this sample may be carry-over from other donors' samples. Sequencing was done on a sample of blood. Recombination linked TRBV2 to TRBJ2-7; the D assignment is uncertain and may be TRBD1 or TRBD2, with 5 bases supporting each. The assigned J gene may be wrong: the sequence end matches TRBJ2-1 better. CDR3 sequence: CASSGDAEQFF. The nucleotide sequence reads as follows: TGTGCCAGCAGTGGGGACGCAGAGCAGTTCTTC.